These 27 T cell receptor beta chains share one sample of origin, sequenced in a study of blood T cell repertoires in COVID-19. Profiled with immunoSEQ multiplex PCR; TCRdb holds only in-frame clones, not every one. The repertoire holds around 94,000 clones, with around 86% as singletons. The source material was peripheral blood. These receptor sequences come from a man aged 50 to 60 with active or convalescent COVID-19.

A single count supports this clone. CDR3: CASSPAGVNSPLHF. As DNA, the CDR3 is TGTGCCAGCTCACCCGCAGGGGTTAATTCACCCCTCCACTTT. The chain has TRBV18 and TRBJ1-6, with D tentatively TRBD1 (6 bases). Germline CDR1 is KGHSH and CDR2 is LQKENI. V lost 3 bases, J lost 6 bases, and 9 bases lay in between. This CDR3 is 14 amino acids long.

The chain carries TRBV7-8 and TRBJ2-7, with unresolved D. The germline V gene encodes CDR1 SGHVS and CDR2 FQNEAQ. The CDR3 contains 13 residues. V gave up 2 bases and J gave up 2 bases, with 7 bases separating them. CDR3 sequence: CASSLNRAYEQYF. In nucleotides, the CDR3 is TGTGCCAGCAGCTTAAACAGAGCCTACGAGCAGTACTTC.

This clone appeared a single time. The V gene is TRBV28, the J gene TRBJ2-2; D gene unclear. The CDR3 is 16 residues long. Per the germline V gene, CDR1 is MDHEN and CDR2 is SYDVKM. The germline V and J ends were trimmed by 1 base and 0 bases, with 9 bases remaining between them. CDR3 nucleotide sequence: TGTGCCAGCAGTTTATTTCGGTTTTCGAACACCGGGGAGCTGTTTTTT. Translating it yields CASSLFRFSNTGELFF.

The rearrangement links TRBV19 to TRBJ2-1, with TRBD1 identical over 7 bases. The length of the CDR3 is 14 residues. Trimming cost V 4 bases and J 3 bases; bases outside gene matches: 3. Germline CDR1 is LNHDA and CDR2 is SQIVND (reference sequence). The DNA for the CDR3 is TGTGCCAGTAGTACTCAGGGGGACTACAATGAGCAGTTCTTC. Protein sequence: CASSTQGDYNEQFF. Filled out from reference TRBV19 and TRBJ2-1, the complete variable domain reads DGGITQSPKYLFRKEGQNVTLSCEQNLNHDAMYWYRQDPGQGLRLIYYSQIVNDFQKGDIAEGYSVSREKKESFPLTVTSAQKNPTAFYLCASSTQGDYNEQFFGPGTRLTVL.

This clone was observed a few times. The V gene is TRBV28, the J gene TRBJ1-2; 7 bases agree with TRBD1. The CDR3 length is 14 residues. Germline V gives CDR1 MDHEN, CDR2 SYDVKM. J was trimmed by 7 bases and V by 7 bases; bases with no gene match: 12. As DNA, the CDR3 is TGTGCCAGCAATACCGGGACAGCCCGTGGTGGCTACACCTTC. As protein: CASNTGTARGGYTF.

The rearrangement links TRBV19 to TRBJ1-2; 9 positions match TRBD1. Per the germline V gene, CDR1 is LNHDA and CDR2 is SQIVND (reference sequence). The CDR3 length is 16 residues. V lost 6 bases, J lost 4 bases, and 12 bases stayed unmatched. Written as DNA, the CDR3 is TGTGCCAGTAGAAATCCCTCCGGGACAGGGAGCTATGGCTACACCTTC. Translation gives CASRNPSGTGSYGYTF.

The chain joins TRBV5-4 to TRBJ2-7; the D gene is possibly TRBD1 (7 bases). Germline V gene data show CDR1 as SGHNT and CDR2 as YYREEE (reference sequence). The germline V and J ends were trimmed by 4 bases and 0 bases, with 20 bases remaining between them. The CDR3 runs to 17 residues. CDR3 bases: TGTGCCAGCAGCCGCGGGACAGACAACTATCCCTCCTACGAGCAGTACTTC. It yields the protein CASSRGTDNYPSYEQYF.

This clone showed up just a few times. The chain links TRBV5-1 to TRBJ1-6, with D possibly TRBD1 on 6 matching bases. The length of the CDR3 is 14 residues. Trimming stripped 4 bases from V and 5 bases from J, with 10 bases between. The germline gives CDR1 SGHRS, CDR2 YFSETQ. This chain's CDR3 is CASSPRTDNSPLHF. Written as DNA, the CDR3 is TGCGCCAGCAGCCCAAGGACAGATAATTCACCCCTCCACTTT. The full variable domain, its missing parts supplied by reference TRBV5-1 and TRBJ1-6, is KAGVTQTPRYLIKTRGQQVTLSCSPISGHRSVSWYQQTPGQGLQFLFEYFSETQRNKGNFPGRFSGRQFSNSRSEMNVSTLELGDSALYLCASSPRTDNSPLHFGNGTRLTVT.

The chain carries TRBV27 and TRBJ2-2; D is possibly TRBD1 (6 bases). The CDR3 runs 12 residues. Germline CDR1 and CDR2: MNHEY and SMNVEV (reference sequence). V dropped 5 bases and J dropped 5 bases, with 6 bases sitting between them. The CDR3, as DNA: TGTGCCAGCAGTACAGGGACCGGGGAGCTGTTTTTT. Its protein is CASSTGTGELFF.

The chain carries TRBV4-3 and TRBJ1-6; D uncertain. Trimming took 0 bases from V and 9 from J, leaving 12 bases between them. CDR1 and CDR2 from the germline V gene are LGHNA and YSLEER. The CDR3 covers 15 residues. CDR3 DNA sequence: TGCGCCAGCAGCCAAGATCTGGAGAGATCTTCACCCCTCCACTTT. Its translation: CASSQDLERSSPLHF.

The CDR3 DNA is TGTGCCAGCAGCTGGAACACCGGGACAGAAGCTTTCTTT. Its protein product is CASSWNTGTEAFF. The rearrangement links TRBV11-3 to TRBJ1-1, with D maybe TRBD1 (6 bases). This CDR3 contains 13 residues. Trimming took 4 bases from V and 8 from J, leaving 14 bases between them. Germline assignment: CDR1 SGHNT and CDR2 YENEEA. Full variable domain (rest looked up from reference TRBV11-3 and TRBJ1-1): EAGVVQSPRYKIIEKKQPVAFWCNPISGHNTLYWYLQNLGQGPELLIRYENEEAVDDSQLPKDRFSAERLKGVDSTLKIQPAELGDSAVYLCASSWNTGTEAFFGQGTRLTVV.

This chain connects TRBV18 to TRBJ2-3; 12 nucleotides align to TRBD2. CDR1 and CDR2 from the germline V gene are KGHSH and LQKENI. The V gene end was trimmed by 1 base and the J gene end by 6 bases; junction bases not matched to a gene: 8. CDR3 size: 17 residues. The CDR3 DNA reads TGTGCCAGCTCACCACGGACACTAGCGGGGGGAGAGGATACGCAGTATTTT. Protein product: CASSPRTLAGGEDTQYF.

The J gene is TRBJ1-6, the V gene TRBV19; tentatively, D is TRBD1 (5 bases). The CDR3 contains 13 residues. Germline V lookup: CDR1 LNHDA, CDR2 SQIVND (reference sequence). Trimming cost V 7 bases and J 9 bases, with 13 bases left between them. The CDR3 DNA is TGTGCCAGTAATCGATGGACAACTTCACCCCTCCACTTT. It specifies CASNRWTTSPLHF.

The chain has TRBV19 and TRBJ1-5; a weak D match, TRBD1 (6 bases). This CDR3 has 16 residues. Germline-derived CDR1 and CDR2 are LNHDA and SQIVND (reference sequence). V was pared by 3 bases and J by 0 bases, with 12 bases between. CDR3 protein: CASSIRGFDSNQPQHF. In DNA, the CDR3 is TGTGCCAGTAGTATCAGGGGTTTCGATAGCAATCAGCCCCAGCATTTT.

This clone was detected once. This chain connects TRBV7-2 to TRBJ2-2; 7 positions match TRBD1. This CDR3 has 14 amino acids. V gave up 5 bases and J gave up 4 bases; unmatched junction bases: 4. Looked up from germline, CDR1 is SGHTA and CDR2 is FQGNSA. CDR3 sequence reads: CASSRDRSTGELFF. In DNA form, the CDR3 reads TGTGCCAGCAGCCGGGACAGAAGCACCGGGGAGCTGTTTTTT.

This clone was seen more than once but under ten times. The J gene is TRBJ1-1, the V gene TRBV30; 8 nucleotides align to TRBD1. The CDR3 contains 14 residues. Germline V gives CDR1 GTSNPN, CDR2 SVGIG (reference sequence). The V segment lost 5 bases and the J segment 3 bases; nucleotides outside the gene matches: 8. The CDR3 sequence is CAWDAPDRDTEAFF. In DNA form, the CDR3 reads TGTGCCTGGGACGCTCCGGACAGGGACACTGAAGCTTTCTTT.

The chain has TRBV2 and TRBJ1-5, with D possibly TRBD1 on 5 matching bases. V lost 2 bases, J lost 5 bases, and 10 bases lay in between. The length of the CDR3 is 14 residues. In germline, CDR1 is SNHLY, CDR2 FYNNEI. DNA of the CDR3: TGTGCCAGCAGTGAAAAGGCAGGGTATCAGCCCCAGCATTTT. Translated: CASSEKAGYQPQHF. Based on the CDR3 plus reference TRBV2 and TRBJ1-5, the full variable domain is EPEVTQTPSHQVTQMGQEVILRCVPISNHLYFYWYRQILGQKVEFLVSFYNNEISEKSEIFDDQFSVERPDGSNFTLKIRSTKLEDSAMYFCASSEKAGYQPQHFGDGTRLSIL.

The chain carries TRBV28 and TRBJ1-1, with D perhaps TRBD1 (6 bases). The CDR3 contains 16 residues. The germline V gene encodes CDR1 MDHEN and CDR2 SYDVKM. The V and J ends lost 2 bases and 2 bases respectively, with 15 bases between them. The CDR3 nucleotides are TGTGCCAGCAGTTTAGGAGGACAGATTCCCAACACTGAAGCTTTCTTT. Its translation: CASSLGGQIPNTEAFF.

This sequence joins TRBV27 and TRBJ2-3; D gene uncertain. Trimming removed 5 bases at V and 3 bases at J, with 15 bases between. The CDR3 length is 15 residues. CDR1 and CDR2 from the germline V gene are MNHEY and SMNVEV (reference sequence). CDR3 sequence reads: CASSPAAYWTDTQYF. CDR3 in DNA: TGTGCCAGCAGTCCTGCCGCGTATTGGACAGATACGCAGTATTTT.

The chain's CDR3 is CATHGGIGNQPQHF. The CDR3, as DNA: TGTGCCACTCATGGGGGGATCGGCAATCAGCCCCAGCATTTT. The chain couples TRBV28 to TRBJ1-5; D is possibly TRBD1 (5 bases). Germline V CDR1 and CDR2: MDHEN, SYDVKM. V was shortened by 10 bases and J by 2 bases, with 15 bases between the two germline ends. The CDR3 sequence is 14 residues long.

This chain uses TRBV25-1 with TRBJ2-1; 13 bases are a match to TRBD2. Germline V gene data show CDR1 as MGHDK and CDR2 as SYGVNS. The CDR3 runs to 16 residues. V was clipped by 6 bases and J by 5 bases; unmatched bases: 7. For the CDR3, the DNA is TGTGCCAGCAGCGGCGGGACTAGCGGGGACGACAATGAGCAGTTCTTC. Protein sequence: CASSGGTSGDDNEQFF. Filled out from reference TRBV25-1 and TRBJ2-1, the complete variable domain reads EADIYQTPRYLVIGTGKKITLECSQTMGHDKMYWYQQDPGMELHLIHYSYGVNSTEKGDLSSESTVSRIRTEHFPLTLESARPSHTSQYLCASSGGTSGDDNEQFFGPGTRLTVL.

The rearrangement links TRBV6-5 to TRBJ1-3; D might be TRBD1 (6 bases). The CDR3 totals 14 residues. Deletions cut 5 bases from V and 0 bases from J, with 8 bases between. In germline, CDR1 is MNHEY, CDR2 SVGAGI. The CDR3 DNA reads TGTGCCAGCAGTCCGGACAGCTCTGGAAACACCATATATTTT. Amino acids: CASSPDSSGNTIYF.

The chain carries TRBV27 and TRBJ1-5, with D possibly being TRBD1 (6 bases). Germline V CDR1 and CDR2: MNHEY, SMNVEV (reference sequence). The CDR3 totals 13 residues. Between the trimmed V and J ends, which lost 6 bases and 4 bases, there was a span of 10 bases. CDR3 sequence: CASRKQGNQPQHF. The CDR3 DNA is TGTGCCAGCAGGAAACAGGGAAATCAGCCCCAGCATTTT.

V and J are TRBV10-3 and TRBJ2-5, with 10 bases lining up with TRBD2. The J segment lost 5 bases and the V segment lost 4 bases, leaving 13 bases of the junction unmatched. The CDR3 spans 17 residues. Germline assignment: CDR1 ENHRY and CDR2 SYGVKD. The DNA of the CDR3 is TGTGCCATCAGTGCTGGAGGAAGCGGGGGGGAAAGGGAGACCCAGTACTTC. Protein: CAISAGGSGGERETQYF.

The CDR3 region is CASSFRNMNTEAFF. Written as DNA, the CDR3 is TGCGCCAGCAGCTTTAGAAATATGAACACTGAAGCTTTCTTT. The V call is TRBV5-1, the J call TRBJ1-1; unclear D gene. Trimming cost V 2 bases and J 0 bases, with 8 bases left between them. The germline V gene has CDR1 SGHRS and CDR2 YFSETQ. The CDR3 spans 14 residues.

The V and J genes are TRBV5-4 and TRBJ2-5, with unresolved D. Germline CDR1 SGHNT, CDR2 YYREEE (reference sequence). This CDR3 is built from 15 residues. V lost 0 bases and J 3 bases, leaving 12 bases between the germline ends. The CDR3 is CASSLDSPLKETQYF. For the CDR3, the DNA is TGTGCCAGCAGCTTGGACAGCCCGCTAAAAGAGACCCAGTACTTC.

This chain links TRBV28 with TRBJ2-2, with unresolved D. The CDR3 consists of 12 residues. The germline CDR1 and CDR2 sequences are MDHEN and SYDVKM. The V end was cut by 7 bases, the J end by 5 bases, with 8 bases between. The CDR3 here is CASTRLTGELFF. CDR3 in DNA: TGTGCCAGCACCCGGTTGACCGGGGAGCTGTTTTTT. The full variable domain, rest sourced from reference TRBV28 and TRBJ2-2, is DVKVTQSSRYLVKRTGEKVFLECVQDMDHENMFWYRQDPGLGLRLIYFSYDVKMKEKGDIPEGYSVSREKKERFSLILESASTNQTSMYLCASTRLTGELFFGEGSRLTVL.